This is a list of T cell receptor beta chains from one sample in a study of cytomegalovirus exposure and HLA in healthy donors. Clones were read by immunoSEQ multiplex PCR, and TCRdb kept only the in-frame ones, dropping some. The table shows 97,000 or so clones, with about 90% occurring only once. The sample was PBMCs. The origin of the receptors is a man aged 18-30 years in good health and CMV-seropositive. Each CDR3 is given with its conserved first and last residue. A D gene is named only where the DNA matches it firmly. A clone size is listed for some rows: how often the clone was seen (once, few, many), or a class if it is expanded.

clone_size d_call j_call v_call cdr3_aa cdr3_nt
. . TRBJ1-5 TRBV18 CASSEQGRGNQPQHF TGTGCCAGCTCAGAACAGGGTAGGGGCAATCAGCCCCAGCATTTT
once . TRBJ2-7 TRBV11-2 CASSSGVFGTSTYEQYF TGTGCCAGCAGCTCAGGGGTCTTCGGGACAAGCACCTACGAGCAGTACTTC
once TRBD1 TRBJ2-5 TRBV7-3 CASSLQGQETQYF TGTGCCAGCAGCCTACAGGGGCAAGAGACCCAGTACTTC
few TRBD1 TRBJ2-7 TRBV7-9 CASSLYSGQVYEQYF TGTGCCAGCAGCTTATATTCGGGACAGGTCTACGAGCAGTACTTC
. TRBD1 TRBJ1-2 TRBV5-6 CASSRTGGAGNYGYTF TGTGCCAGCAGCCGGACAGGGGGCGCCGGTAACTATGGCTACACCTTC
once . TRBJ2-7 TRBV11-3 CASSLDPGRRTYEQYF TGTGCCAGCAGCTTAGATCCGGGCCGGAGGACCTACGAGCAGTACTTC
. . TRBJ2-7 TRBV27 CASSFSGRGSDEQYF TGTGCCAGCAGTTTTAGCGGACGGGGTTCTGACGAGCAGTACTTC
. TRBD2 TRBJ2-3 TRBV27 CASSPRLAGGGTDTQYF TGTGCCAGCAGTCCCCGTCTAGCGGGGGGAGGCACAGATACGCAGTATTTT
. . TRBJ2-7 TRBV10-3 CAISESGGVYEQYF TGTGCCATCAGTGAGTCGGGGGGAGTCTACGAGCAGTACTTC
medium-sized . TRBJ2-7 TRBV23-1 CASSQSGRFLPYEQYF TGCGCCAGCAGTCAATCTGGGAGGTTTCTACCCTACGAGCAGTACTTC
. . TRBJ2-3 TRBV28 CASSLEGTTDTQYF TGTGCCAGCAGTTTGGAGGGGACCACAGATACGCAGTATTTT
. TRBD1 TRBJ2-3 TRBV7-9 CASSSTGGSTDTQYF TGTGCCAGCAGCTCGACAGGGGGCAGCACAGATACGCAGTATTTT
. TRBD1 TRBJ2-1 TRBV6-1 CASSSGQQVYNEQFF TGTGCCAGCAGTTCGGGACAGCAGGTATACAATGAGCAGTTCTTC
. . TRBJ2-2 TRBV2 CASTRENTGELFF TGTGCCAGCACGCGGGAAAACACCGGGGAGCTGTTTTTT
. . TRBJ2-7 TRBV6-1 CASRGQSSYEQYF TGTGCCAGCAGAGGACAGAGCTCCTACGAGCAGTACTTC
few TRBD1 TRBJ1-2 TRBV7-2 CASSSGTGDNGYTF TGTGCCAGCAGCTCAGGGACAGGGGATAATGGCTACACCTTC
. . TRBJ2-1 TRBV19 CASMASSDYNEQFF TGTGCCAGTATGGCTAGCTCCGATTACAATGAGCAGTTCTTC
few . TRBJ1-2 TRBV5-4 CASSPDKNYGYTF TGTGCCAGCAGCCCAGACAAGAACTATGGCTACACCTTC